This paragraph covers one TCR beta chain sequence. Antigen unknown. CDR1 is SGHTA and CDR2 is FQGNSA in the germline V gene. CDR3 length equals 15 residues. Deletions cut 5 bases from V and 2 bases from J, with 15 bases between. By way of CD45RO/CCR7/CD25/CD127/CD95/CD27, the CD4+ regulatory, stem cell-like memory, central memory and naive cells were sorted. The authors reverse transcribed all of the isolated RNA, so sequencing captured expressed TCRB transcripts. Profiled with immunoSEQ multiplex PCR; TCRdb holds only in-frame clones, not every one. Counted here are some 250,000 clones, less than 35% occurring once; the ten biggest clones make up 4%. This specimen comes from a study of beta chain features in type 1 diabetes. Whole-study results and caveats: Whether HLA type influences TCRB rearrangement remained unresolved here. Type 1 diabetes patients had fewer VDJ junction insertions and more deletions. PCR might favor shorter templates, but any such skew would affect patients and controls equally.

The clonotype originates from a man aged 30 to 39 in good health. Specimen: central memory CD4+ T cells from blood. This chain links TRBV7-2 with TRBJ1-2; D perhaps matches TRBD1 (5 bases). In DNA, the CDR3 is TGTGCCAGCAGCGCTAGAGGGGATGACAACTATGGCTACACCTTC. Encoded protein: CASSARGDDNYGYTF.